The 31 T cell receptor beta chains reported below all come from one sample, sequenced in a study of shared clonotypes between healthy human individuals (dated by TCRdb to 2019 to 2021). CD8 naive samples were obtained by positive selection for CCR7 among CD45RO-negative cells, yielding a CD45RA+CCR7+ population from which TemRA cells were excluded. The library came from the immunoSEQ multiplex PCR assay. TCRdb carries this immuneACCESS record with in-frame sequences only. Its versions omit some clonotypes, under half of them owing to an unresolved V gene in the studies checked, with the rest unexplained. This sample lists more than 600,000 clones; about 90% were detected once. In total, the top ten clones hold approximately 25% of the sample. The sample was naive CD8+ T cells sorted from blood. This sample's cell subset or site label indicates: CD45RA+CCR7+. The receptor set was obtained from a man aged 25-45 years in good health.

The rearrangement uses TRBV21-1 and TRBJ2-2; no DNA check was done on the table's D call, TRBD2. TRBV21-1 is a documented pseudogene. CDR3 size: 17 residues. The DNA for the CDR3 is TGTGCCAGCACCAGGTATGCCGGGAGTCCCGCCACCGGGGAGCTGTTTTTT. The encoded protein is CASTRYAGSPATGELFF.

The chain combines TRBV11-2 with TRBJ2-5; D may be TRBD2 (6 bases). Trimming left V 4 bases short and J 2 bases short, with 14 bases between. The CDR3 is 15 residues long. CDR1 is SGHAT and CDR2 is FQNNGV in the germline V gene. This CDR3 is CASSSGLLGQETQYF. DNA for the CDR3: TGTGCCAGCAGCTCGGGACTCCTTGGGCAAGAGACCCAGTACTTC. Full variable domain (missing parts from reference TRBV11-2 and TRBJ2-5): EAGVAQSPRYKIIEKRQSVAFWCNPISGHATLYWYQQILGQGPKLLIQFQNNGVVDDSQLPKDRFSAERLKGVDSTLKIQPAKLEDSAVYLCASSSGLLGQETQYFGPGTRLLVL.

Comment on this clone: Different DNA sequences within this sample yield the same CDR3. This chain joins TRBV7-9 and TRBJ2-7; D is unclear. Trimming left V 1 base short and J 1 base short, with 8 bases between. The length of the CDR3 is 14 residues. Germline-derived CDR1 and CDR2 are SEHNR and FQNEAQ (reference sequence). In DNA form, the CDR3 reads TGTGCCAGCAGCTTAGGTGTGGGTTCCTACGAGCAGTACTTC. Translation: CASSLGVGSYEQYF.

V and J are TRBV29-1 and TRBJ2-7, with TRBD1 as a possible D gene (5 bases). Germline V gives CDR1 SQVTM, CDR2 ANQGSEA. Trimming cost V 0 bases and J 2 bases, with 11 bases left between them. CDR3 length: 14 residues. The CDR3 sequence: CSVEDTGETYEQYF. The CDR3 region has the DNA TGCAGCGTTGAAGATACAGGAGAAACCTACGAGCAGTACTTC.

The V and J genes are TRBV28 and TRBJ2-7; D not resolved. Germline V CDR1 and CDR2: MDHEN, SYDVKM. With 10 bases removed from V and 4 bases from J, the gap between germline ends came to 17 bases. The CDR3 is 13 residues long. CDR3 bases: TGTGCCATCCGATCCTCATCGGTATACGAGCAGTACTTC. This sequence encodes CAIRSSSVYEQYF.

CDR3 nucleotides: TGTGCCAGCAGCCTTTCTTCGAGACTAGAGCAGTTCTTC. It yields the protein CASSLSSRLEQFF. The chain couples TRBV11-2 to TRBJ2-1, with a weak D call TRBD2 (5 bases). The ends were cut back, 5 bases at V and 10 bases at J, with 15 bases in the middle. The germline gives CDR1 SGHAT, CDR2 FQNNGV. The CDR3 totals 13 residues.

The V gene is TRBV11-2, the J gene TRBJ2-7; D call uncertain. The germline V gene encodes CDR1 SGHAT and CDR2 FQNNGV. The CDR3 runs 14 residues. The ends were cut back, 2 bases at V and 2 bases at J, with 10 bases in the middle. CDR3 region: CASSLIAGTYEQYF. CDR3 sequence (DNA): TGTGCCAGCAGCTTAATAGCAGGAACCTACGAGCAGTACTTC.

The chain links TRBV10-1 to TRBJ2-3; 8 positions match TRBD1. Germline CDR1 WNHNN, CDR2 SYGVQD (reference sequence). The CDR3 has 16 residues. J gave up 2 bases and V 2 bases, and 6 bases lay outside the gene matches. The CDR3 DNA follows: TGCGCCAGCAGTGAGCTGACAGGGGAAATCACAGATACGCAGTATTTT. It codes for CASSELTGEITDTQYF.

The gene calls are TRBV9 and TRBJ1-2, with D possibly matching TRBD1 (6 bases). The CDR3 sequence is 11 residues long. Germline-derived CDR1 and CDR2 are SGDLS and YYNGEE. V lost 4 bases, J lost 12 bases, and 13 bases lay in between. CDR3 amino acids: CASSSRTAHTF. CDR3 coding DNA: TGTGCCAGCAGCTCGCGGACAGCACACACCTTC.

The rearrangement joins TRBV5-1 to TRBJ2-1; D possibly corresponds to TRBD1 (5 bases). Between the trimmed V and J ends, which lost 3 bases and 8 bases, there was a span of 18 bases. Germline V gives CDR1 SGHRS, CDR2 YFSETQ. The CDR3 is 15 amino acids. The CDR3 DNA reads TGCGCCAGCAGCTCTGACAGATTTGTATTCGATGAGCAGTTCTTC. As protein: CASSSDRFVFDEQFF.

V and J are TRBV6-5 and TRBJ2-7, with TRBD2 identical over 7 bases. Germline V CDR1 and CDR2: MNHEY, SVGAGI. The CDR3 is 16 amino acids. V was pared by 1 base and J by 4 bases, with 10 bases of the junction left unmatched. The CDR3 nucleotides read TGTGCCAGCAGTTACTTTGGCGGGAGTACCGTTTACGAGCAGTACTTC. Translated, it gives CASSYFGGSTVYEQYF.

The rearrangement joins TRBV27 to TRBJ2-5; D is possibly TRBD2 (6 bases). CDR1 and CDR2 (germline): MNHEY, SMNVEV (reference sequence). The CDR3 spans 15 residues. V was pared by 6 bases and J by 1 base, with 15 bases between. The chain's CDR3 is CASSLVGGTQETQYF. CDR3 sequence (DNA): TGTGCCAGCAGCCTGGTTGGCGGGACCCAAGAGACCCAGTACTTC.

The chain uses TRBV27 and TRBJ2-7; a possible D gene is TRBD2 (5 bases). The CDR3 is 13 residues long. Germline V gives CDR1 MNHEY, CDR2 SMNVEV (reference sequence). The V end was cut by 3 bases, the J end by 3 bases, with 9 bases between. CDR3 loop: CASSFDGNYEQYF. DNA for the CDR3: TGTGCCAGCAGTTTTGACGGGAACTACGAGCAGTACTTC.

The table lists this clone with a count of one. This rearrangement joins TRBV4-1 to TRBJ2-3; D gene unclear. The CDR3 runs 14 residues. V gave up 1 base and J gave up 3 bases, with 8 bases separating them. Germline values: CDR1 MGHRA, CDR2 YSYEKL. The CDR3 DNA follows: TGCGCCAGCAGCCAAGTCCCCGGGACAGATACGCAGTATTTT. This sequence encodes CASSQVPGTDTQYF.

The chain has TRBV29-1 and TRBJ2-1; D not resolved. The CDR3 has 13 amino acids. Germline CDR1 reads SQVTM; CDR2 reads ANQGSEA. Deletions cut 3 bases from V and 1 base from J, with 7 bases between. DNA for the CDR3: TGCAGCGTTGATTTCGGGTCCTACAATGAGCAGTTCTTC. It translates to CSVDFGSYNEQFF.

In its sample, this clone was seen a few times. V usage is TRBV6-1 and J usage is TRBJ2-7; D gene uncertain. Germline V gene lookup returns CDR1 MNHNS and CDR2 SASEGT. The V end was cut by 6 bases, the J end by 2 bases, with 5 bases between. CDR3 length: 11 residues. DNA of the CDR3: TGTGCCAGCAGAACAGCCTACGAGCAGTACTTC. Its protein is CASRTAYEQYF.

This clone was detected only a few times. The chain has TRBV19 and TRBJ2-7; D is perhaps TRBD1 or TRBD2 (6 bases each). The V end was cut by 7 bases, the J end by 0 bases, with 13 bases between. CDR3 size: 14 residues. Germline CDR1 LNHDA, CDR2 SQIVND (reference sequence). The CDR3 is CASKPGAFSYEQYF. The CDR3 nucleotides are TGTGCCAGTAAGCCGGGGGCTTTCTCCTACGAGCAGTACTTC. Combining the CDR3 with reference TRBV19 and TRBJ2-7 gives the whole variable domain DGGITQSPKYLFRKEGQNVTLSCEQNLNHDAMYWYRQDPGQGLRLIYYSQIVNDFQKGDIAEGYSVSREKKESFPLTVTSAQKNPTAFYLCASKPGAFSYEQYFGPGTRLTVT.

This chain connects TRBV7-6 to TRBJ2-1; D unresolved. Germline V gives CDR1 SGHVS, CDR2 FNYEAQ. V was clipped by 5 bases and J by 7 bases, with 6 bases between them. The CDR3 covers 11 residues. Here the CDR3 reads CASSHDNEQFF. DNA of the CDR3: TGTGCCAGCAGCCACGATAATGAGCAGTTCTTC.

This rearrangement joins TRBV28 to TRBJ2-1, with D possibly TRBD2 on 6 matching bases. Trimming stripped 6 bases from V and 0 bases from J, with 21 bases between. Germline V lookup: CDR1 MDHEN, CDR2 SYDVKM. The CDR3 is 18 amino acids. The CDR3 region has the DNA TGTGCCAGCAGCACCGTTGTAGCGGTACTGAGCTCCTACAATGAGCAGTTCTTC. Translating gives CASSTVVAVLSSYNEQFF.

The chain is built from TRBV18 and TRBJ2-2; no clear D. Per the germline V gene, CDR1 is KGHSH and CDR2 is LQKENI. The V end lost 4 bases, the J end lost 2 bases, and 11 bases lay between the germline ends. The CDR3 is 15 residues long. CDR3 sequence: CASSQMVANTGELFF. The DNA of the CDR3 is TGTGCCAGCTCACAAATGGTGGCAAACACCGGGGAGCTGTTTTTT.

The chain joins TRBV11-2 to TRBJ2-7; the D is unclear. Germline loops: CDR1 SGHAT, CDR2 FQNNGV. V was cut by 2 bases and J by 2 bases, with 13 bases left in between. The CDR3 is 15 residues long. CDR3 in amino acids: CASSLSAPITYEQYF. The CDR3 nucleotides read TGTGCCAGCAGCTTATCGGCTCCCATCACCTACGAGCAGTACTTC.

The chain has TRBV30 and TRBJ1-4; the match to TRBD1 covers 7 bases. V was pared by 5 bases and J by 8 bases, with 8 bases of the junction left unmatched. There are 13 residues in the CDR3. Germline assignment: CDR1 GTSNPN and CDR2 SVGIG (reference sequence). In nucleotides, the CDR3 is TGTGCCTGGGAAGGGGGCGTTGGGGAAAAACTGTTTTTT. Protein: CAWEGGVGEKLFF.

This clone was seen once. The chain has TRBV19 and TRBJ2-7, with 10 bases fitting TRBD1. The CDR3 covers 15 residues. V was clipped by 2 bases and J by 3 bases; unmatched bases: 4. Germline assignment: CDR1 LNHDA and CDR2 SQIVND (reference sequence). The CDR3 spells CASSILDRGIYEQYF. The CDR3, as DNA: TGTGCCAGTAGTATACTGGACAGGGGGATCTACGAGCAGTACTTC.

As for this clone: The sample has other DNA sequences that encode this CDR3 too. CDR3 sequence reads: CASSPRTGTYEQYF. CDR3 sequence (DNA): TGTGCCAGCAGCCCTCGGACAGGAACCTACGAGCAGTACTTC. The V gene is TRBV9, the J gene TRBJ2-7; 7 bases align to TRBD1. The CDR3 is 14 amino acids. CDR1 and CDR2 from the germline V gene are SGDLS and YYNGEE. V lost 4 bases to trimming and J lost 2 bases; unmatched junction nucleotides: 6. Filled out from reference TRBV9 and TRBJ2-7, the complete variable domain reads DSGVTQTPKHLITATGQRVTLRCSPRSGDLSVYWYQQSLDQGLQFLIQYYNGEERAKGNILERFSAQQFPDLHSELNLSSLELGDSALYFCASSPRTGTYEQYFGPGTRLTVT.

With respect to this clone: One junction end disagrees with the germline gene, perhaps due to a read error. This sample includes further DNA sequences coding for the same CDR3. The V gene is TRBV19, the J gene TRBJ1-2; TRBD1 is a possible D gene (6 bases). The CDR3 length is 11 residues. Germline lookup yields CDR1 LNHDA and CDR2 SQIVND (reference sequence). The CDR3 loop is CASSTGQGYSF. CDR3 coding DNA: TGTGCCAGTAGTACTGGGCAGGGGTATTCCTTC.

J is TRBJ2-7 and V is TRBV5-4, with D perhaps TRBD1 (6 bases). Germline V gene data show CDR1 as SGHNT and CDR2 as YYREEE (reference sequence). The length of the CDR3 is 15 residues. The germline V and J ends were trimmed by 0 bases and 5 bases, with 15 bases remaining between them. CDR3 coding DNA: TGTGCCAGCAGCTTGGATCCAGAGGGGGTCCACGAGCAGTACTTC. Translation: CASSLDPEGVHEQYF.

The chain combines TRBV6-4 with TRBJ2-3; D is ambiguous. This CDR3 has 14 residues. CDR1 and CDR2 (germline): MRHNA, SNTAGT. Trimming took off 8 bases at V and 0 bases at J, with 12 bases between the two ends. The chain's CDR3 is CASRSRASTDTQYF. The CDR3 nucleotides read TGTGCCAGCCGTAGTCGGGCTAGCACAGATACGCAGTATTTT.

As regards this clone: Other nucleotide sequences in the sample specify the same CDR3. V and J are TRBV18 and TRBJ2-7; D could derive from TRBD1 or TRBD2 (5 bases each). CDR3 size: 14 residues. Germline CDR1 reads KGHSH; CDR2 reads LQKENI. V shed 1 base and J shed 2 bases, with 9 bases lying between them. CDR3 nucleotide sequence: TGTGCCAGCTCACCACGGGACCGAGCCTACGAGCAGTACTTC. It specifies CASSPRDRAYEQYF. Variable domain in full (rest from reference TRBV18 and TRBJ2-7): NAGVMQNPRHLVRRRGQEARLRCSPMKGHSHVYWYRQLPEEGLKFMVYLQKENIIDESGMPKERFSAEFPKEGPSILRIQQVVRGDSAAYFCASSPRDRAYEQYFGPGTRLTVT.

The gene calls are TRBV5-4 and TRBJ1-1; D gene uncertain. Germline CDR1 reads SGHNT; CDR2 reads YYREEE (reference sequence). The CDR3 extends over 12 amino acids. Trimming stripped 9 bases from V and 2 bases from J, with 11 bases between. For the CDR3, the DNA is TGTGCCACCACGGAAGGAAACACTGAAGCTTTCTTT. It encodes CATTEGNTEAFF.

The chain recombines TRBV29-1 with TRBJ2-3; D gene uncertain. This CDR3 contains 12 residues. V lost 1 base and J 6 bases, leaving 8 bases between the germline ends. Germline loops: CDR1 SQVTM, CDR2 ANQGSEA. The CDR3 sequence: CSVEGVADTQYF. DNA of the CDR3: TGCAGCGTTGAAGGAGTTGCGGATACGCAGTATTTT.

This clone was seen a handful of times. The chain combines TRBV2 with TRBJ2-3; tentative D call: TRBD2 (5 bases). Germline values: CDR1 SNHLY, CDR2 FYNNEI. This CDR3 has 16 amino acids. The V end lost 4 bases, the J end lost 2 bases, and 16 bases lay between the germline ends. CDR3 protein: CASSVEASPYTDTQYF. The DNA for the CDR3 is TGTGCCAGCAGTGTGGAGGCTAGCCCTTACACAGATACGCAGTATTTT.